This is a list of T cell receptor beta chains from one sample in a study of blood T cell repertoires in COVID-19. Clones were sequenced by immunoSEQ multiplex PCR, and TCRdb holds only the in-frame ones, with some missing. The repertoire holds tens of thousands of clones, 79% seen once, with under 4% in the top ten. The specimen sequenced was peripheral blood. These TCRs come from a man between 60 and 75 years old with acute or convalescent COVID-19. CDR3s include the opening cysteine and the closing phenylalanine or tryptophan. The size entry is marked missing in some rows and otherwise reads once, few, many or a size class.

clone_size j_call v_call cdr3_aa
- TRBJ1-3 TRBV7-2 CASSWWTGGKDTIYF
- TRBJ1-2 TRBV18 CASSPARDTSYGYTF
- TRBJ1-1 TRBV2 CASSVDSDTEAFF
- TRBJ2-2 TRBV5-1 CASSPGQRGELFF
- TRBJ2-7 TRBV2 CASSEGWRGGYEQYF
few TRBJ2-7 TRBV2 CASSQTGYEQYF
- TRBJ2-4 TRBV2 CASSGLLTGITVLAKNIQYF
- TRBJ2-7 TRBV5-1 CASSEIAGVLGEQYF
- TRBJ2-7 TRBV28 CASSFPFSGTGINEQYF
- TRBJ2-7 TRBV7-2 CASSPGTSVEQYF
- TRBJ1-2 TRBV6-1 CASSSGVLGYGYTF
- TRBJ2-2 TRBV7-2 CASSPQTSGGTGELFF
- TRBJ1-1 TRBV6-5 CASSYSVRGTSTEAFF
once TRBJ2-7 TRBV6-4 CASSDSASGRSSYEQYF
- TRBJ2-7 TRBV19 CASSIEAGGLGEQYF
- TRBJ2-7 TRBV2 CASSGGRGYEQYF
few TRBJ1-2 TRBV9 CASSVESGGSYGYTF
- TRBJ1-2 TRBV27 CASSLTANYGYTF
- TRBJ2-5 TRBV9 CASSLPLEETQYF
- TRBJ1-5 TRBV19 CASSGDSTQPQHF
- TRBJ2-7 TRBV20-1 CSASRGAGAYEQYF
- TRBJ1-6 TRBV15 CATSGAGNSPLHF
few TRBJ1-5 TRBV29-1 CSVGYWAGQPQHF